These 17 T cell receptor beta chains were sequenced from one sample in a study of T cells in Graves' hyperthyroidism and ophthalmopathy. RNA transcripts gave rise to amplified TCR beta CDR3 regions. TCR CDR3 regions were first amplified by RT-PCR with HTBI primers. TCRdb itself ran the multiplex PCR reads through MiXCR, one entry per CDR3 protein. The repertoire holds hundreds of thousands of distinct CDR3 sequences, 13% to 15% seen once, with about 12% in the top ten. Sequences were obtained from blood. The receptors derive from a woman aged 50 to 65 with Graves' ophthalmopathy.

On this clonotype itself: A junction boundary mismatches the germline segment, possibly from a read error. The chain uses TRBV2 and TRBJ2-6, with TRBD1 identical over 8 bases. CDR3 length: 13 amino acids. Germline V CDR1 and CDR2: SNHLY, FYNNEI. CDR3 loop: CTSSDRGANVLTF. Written as DNA, the CDR3 is TGTACCAGCAGTGACAGGGGAGCCAACGTCCTGACTTTC.

The V call is TRBV6-2 or TRBV6-3, the J call TRBJ2-1; 12 bases are shared with TRBD2. Germline loops: CDR1 MNHEY, CDR2 SVGEGT. The CDR3 runs to 15 residues. Unmatched junction bases numbered 9, after V lost 3 bases and J lost 12 bases. DNA for the CDR3: TGTGCCAGCAGTTATCTTTCGGCTAGCGGGAGGGCGCAGTTCTTC. It translates to CASSYLSASGRAQFF.

As DNA, the CDR3 is TGTGCCAGTAGTATAGGACTCAACAGGGTCTCCTACAATGAGCAGTTCTTC. Translating it yields CASSIGLNRVSYNEQFF. The rearrangement uses TRBV19 and TRBJ2-1; tentatively, D is TRBD1 (6 bases). Trimming took 1 base from V and 0 from J, leaving 13 bases between them. The CDR3 is 17 amino acids. The V gene's germline CDR1 is LNHDA and CDR2 SQIVND (reference sequence).

This clonotype was picked up a small number of times. This chain links TRBV10-3 with TRBJ1-3; the D is unclear. Looked up from germline, CDR1 is ENHRY and CDR2 is SYGVKD. This CDR3 has 14 amino acids. The V end was cut by 3 bases, the J end by 0 bases, with 6 bases between. CDR3 DNA sequence: TGTGCCATCAGTGACCTAACCTCTGGAAACACCATATATTTT. This translates into CAISDLTSGNTIYF.

The V call is TRBV2, the J call TRBJ2-7, with TRBD2 matching over 13 bases. The CDR3 runs 17 residues. The V segment lost 5 bases and the J segment 3 bases; nucleotides outside the gene matches: 10. Germline loops: CDR1 SNHLY, CDR2 FYNNEI. CDR3 residues: CASSFTGLAGAHYEQYF. The CDR3, as DNA: TGTGCCAGCAGTTTTACCGGACTAGCGGGAGCGCACTACGAGCAGTACTTC.

Regarding this clonotype: At one boundary the junction diverges from the germline segment, which might be a read error. J is TRBJ2-7 and V is TRBV7-2; D gene uncertain. Germline loops: CDR1 SGHTA, CDR2 FQGNSA. CDR3 length equals 14 residues. The CDR3 region has the DNA TGCGCCAGCAGCCAGACTGCACCGGGCTACGAGCAGTACTTC. Amino acid sequence: CASSQTAPGYEQYF. The full variable domain, completed using reference TRBV7-2 and TRBJ2-7, is GAGVSQSPSNKVTEKGKDVELRCDPISGHTALYWYRQSLGQGLEFLIYFQGNSAPDKSGLPSDRFSAERTGGSVSTLTIQRTQQEDSAVYLCASSQTAPGYEQYFGPGTRLTVT.

The sample holds many counts of this clonotype. The V gene is TRBV2, the J gene TRBJ2-7; maybe TRBD2 (6 bases). The CDR3 contains 14 residues. Trimming shortened V by 6 bases and J by 0 bases, and 12 bases separated the two germline ends. Germline V gene sequence: CDR1 SNHLY, CDR2 FYNNEI. The CDR3: CASRGRTFSYEQYF. The CDR3 DNA follows: TGTGCCAGCAGAGGGAGGACATTCTCCTACGAGCAGTACTTC.

This chain uses TRBV4-3 with TRBJ2-1; 10 positions agree with TRBD2. The length of the CDR3 is 16 residues. CDR1 and CDR2 from the germline V gene are LGHNA and YSLEER. Trimming cost V 4 bases and J 4 bases; bases outside gene matches: 7. The CDR3 loop reads CASSPESGRGYNEQFF. The DNA for the CDR3 is TGCGCCAGCAGCCCTGAGAGCGGGAGGGGGTACAATGAGCAGTTCTTC.

The gene calls are TRBV20-1 and TRBJ1-2; D ambiguous. CDR3 size: 14 residues. The germline CDR1 and CDR2 sequences are DFQATT and SNEGSKA (reference sequence). V was pared by 3 bases and J by 6 bases, with 17 bases between. The CDR3 nucleotides are TGCAGTGCTAGGCTCTTCGCAGACAAACATGGCTACACCTTC. Protein sequence: CSARLFADKHGYTF.

This clonotype was observed a single time. The rearrangement links TRBV20-1 to TRBJ2-1; 7 bases map to TRBD2. The V gene's germline CDR1 is DFQATT and CDR2 SNEGSKA (reference sequence). The V and J ends lost 0 bases and 5 bases, in that order; junction bases with no gene match: 4. This CDR3 region has 14 residues. Written as DNA, the CDR3 is TGCAGTGCTAGAGATTGGGCGGGAGACAATGAGCAGTTCTTC. Translation gives CSARDWAGDNEQFF.

This clonotype appeared many times. This chain uses TRBV7-9 with TRBJ1-5, with 10 bases identical to TRBD1. This CDR3 contains 14 residues. The V and J ends lost 6 bases and 7 bases, in that order; junction bases with no gene match: 6. Germline lookup yields CDR1 SEHNR and CDR2 FQNEAQ (reference sequence). This chain's CDR3 is CASRRQGAGQPQHF. The CDR3 nucleotides are TGTGCCAGCAGAAGACAGGGGGCAGGCCAGCCCCAGCATTTT.

This clonotype was found many times. This chain links TRBV5-1 with TRBJ2-2; either TRBD1 or TRBD2 may supply D (5 bases each). The CDR3 loop spans 15 amino acids. Germline assignment: CDR1 SGHRS and CDR2 YFSETQ. V was shortened by 0 bases and J by 3 bases, with 9 bases between the two germline ends. In DNA form, the CDR3 reads TGCGCCAGCAGCTTGGCCGTGGGGGACACCGGGGAGCTGTTTTTT. As protein: CASSLAVGDTGELFF. The full variable domain, with the rest looked up from reference TRBV5-1 and TRBJ2-2, is KAGVTQTPRYLIKTRGQQVTLSCSPISGHRSVSWYQQTPGQGLQFLFEYFSETQRNKGNFPGRFSGRQFSNSRSEMNVSTLELGDSALYLCASSLAVGDTGELFFGEGSRLTVL.

This rearrangement joins TRBV19 to TRBJ2-7; the D gene is possibly TRBD2 (5 bases). Deletions cut 3 bases from V and 3 bases from J, with 12 bases between. The germline gives CDR1 LNHDA, CDR2 SQIVND (reference sequence). The CDR3 sequence is 14 residues long. The chain's CDR3 is CASSIKRESYEQYF. CDR3 DNA sequence: TGTGCCAGTAGTATTAAGAGGGAGAGCTACGAGCAGTACTTC.

As regards this clonotype: A read error may be the cause here, since a much bigger clone is one base away. The CDR3 DNA follows: TGTGCCAGCAGCTTAATTTACTCAGAGGATGAGCAGTGCTTC. Its translation is CASSLIYSEDEQCF. This chain links TRBV11-2 with TRBJ2-1; D remains unclear. Per germline, CDR1 SGHAT and CDR2 FQNNGV. The CDR3 consists of 14 residues. Combining the CDR3 with reference TRBV11-2 and TRBJ2-1 gives the whole variable domain EAGVAQSPRYKIIEKRQSVAFWCNPISGHATLYWYQQILGQGPKLLIQFQNNGVVDDSQLPKDRFSAERLKGVDSTLKIQPAKLEDSAVYLCASSLIYSEDEQCFGPGTRLTVL.

This clonotype was picked up many times. The chain joins TRBV13 to TRBJ2-2, with D perhaps matching TRBD2 (5 bases). The CDR3 extends over 15 amino acids. CDR1 PRHDT and CDR2 FYEKMQ come from the germline V gene (reference sequence). V was pared by 5 bases and J by 2 bases, with 12 bases between. CDR3 DNA: TGTGCCAGCAGCGGGAGTAGTGGTAACACCGGGGAGCTGTTTTTT. This translates into CASSGSSGNTGELFF.

This clonotype was observed many times. The junction does not match germline at one end; this may be a read error. The CDR3 sequence: CSARGTSWYTDTQYF. For the CDR3, the DNA is TGCAGTGCCAGAGGGACTAGCTGGTACACAGATACGCAGTATTTT. The chain links TRBV20-1 to TRBJ2-3; 9 bases map to TRBD2. The CDR3 is 15 amino acids. The V gene's germline CDR1 is DFQATT and CDR2 SNEGSKA (reference sequence).

This clonotype was seen ten or more times. This sequence joins TRBV3-1 and TRBJ2-7; D is unclear. Trimming took 5 bases from V and 4 from J, leaving 6 bases between them. Germline V gene data show CDR1 as LGHDT and CDR2 as YNNKEL (reference sequence). The CDR3 totals 11 residues. Here the CDR3 reads CASSGVYEQYF. CDR3 sequence (DNA): TGTGCCAGCAGCGGAGTTTACGAGCAGTACTTC.